Included here is one TCR beta chain sequence, with context. The source of the sample is a study of blood T cell repertoires in COVID-19. Participants spanned ages about 18 to 100 years and resided in 20 to 25 US areas. Cohort placement rested on clinical history that participants reported themselves. V was shortened by 5 bases and J by 0 bases, with 5 bases between the two germline ends. The CDR3 covers 13 residues. CDR1 and CDR2 (germline): LNHDA, SQIVND (reference sequence). Original analysis: Reference gene primers were amplified, and this amplification served to estimate nucleated cell counts. Assay: immunoSEQ multiplex PCR; the TCRdb copy retains only in-frame clones and omits some. The V and J calls and clone size come from that table; D and trimming were worked out from the DNA. The repertoire has around 200,000 clones, roughly 87% of them found once; the top ten carry over 9%.

The sequencing sample was made of PBMCs or T cells enriched from blood (not recorded which). This sequence joins TRBV19 and TRBJ1-5; D unclear. This clonotype was obtained from a man between 18 and 35 years old with acute COVID-19. The CDR3: CASSQYSNQPQHF. CDR3 nucleotide sequence: TGTGCCAGTAGTCAGTATAGCAATCAGCCCCAGCATTTT.